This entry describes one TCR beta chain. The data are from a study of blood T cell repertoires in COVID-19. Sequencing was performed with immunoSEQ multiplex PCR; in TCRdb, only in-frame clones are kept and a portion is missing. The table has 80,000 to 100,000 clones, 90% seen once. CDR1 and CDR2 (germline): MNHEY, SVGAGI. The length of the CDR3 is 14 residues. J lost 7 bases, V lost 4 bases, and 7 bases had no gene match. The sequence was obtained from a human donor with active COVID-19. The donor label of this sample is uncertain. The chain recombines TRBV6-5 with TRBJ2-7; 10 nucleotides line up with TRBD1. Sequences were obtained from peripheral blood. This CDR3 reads CASSSGTGAREQYF. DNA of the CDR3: TGTGCCAGCAGTTCTGGGACAGGGGCGAGGGAGCAGTACTTC.